The present T cell receptor (beta chain) was sequenced within a study of regulatory T cells in long-lasting Graves disease. Across the whole study: The definition of persistent Graves' disease was over 5 years of antithyroid drugs with positive TSH receptor antibodies. Study results and caveats: There was favoring of TRBV28, TRBJ1-2 and TRBJ2-5 in persistent disease.

This clonotype was recorded at least ten times. No antigen is known for it. Researchers made TCR beta libraries by using iRepertoire HTBI primers and running Arm-PCR on CDR3 regions. TCRdb redid the calling of the multiplex PCR reads with MiXCR, one entry per CDR3 protein. This sample yields almost 350,000 distinct CDR3 sequences, of which about 20% are seen a single time; 25% to 30% belongs to the top ten. The time point denotes: persistent/refractory GD, antithyroid drugs over 5 years with positive TRAb. There was RNA extracted from PBMCs, and the TCR library was made from it. The germline V gene has CDR1 SGHAT and CDR2 FQNNGV. V was pared by 6 bases and J by 0 bases, with 4 bases of the junction left unmatched. This CDR3 is built from 16 residues.

The J gene is TRBJ2-7, the V gene TRBV11-2; 14 bases align to TRBD2. This receptor was taken from a female donor with Graves disease. This specimen consisted of peripheral blood mononuclear cells (PBMCs), obtained when the disease was refractory, from a patient treated with antithyroid drugs. The CDR3 DNA is TGTGCCAGCAGATGGACTAGCGGGAGGAACTCCTACGAGCAGTACTTC. Translation: CASRWTSGRNSYEQYF.